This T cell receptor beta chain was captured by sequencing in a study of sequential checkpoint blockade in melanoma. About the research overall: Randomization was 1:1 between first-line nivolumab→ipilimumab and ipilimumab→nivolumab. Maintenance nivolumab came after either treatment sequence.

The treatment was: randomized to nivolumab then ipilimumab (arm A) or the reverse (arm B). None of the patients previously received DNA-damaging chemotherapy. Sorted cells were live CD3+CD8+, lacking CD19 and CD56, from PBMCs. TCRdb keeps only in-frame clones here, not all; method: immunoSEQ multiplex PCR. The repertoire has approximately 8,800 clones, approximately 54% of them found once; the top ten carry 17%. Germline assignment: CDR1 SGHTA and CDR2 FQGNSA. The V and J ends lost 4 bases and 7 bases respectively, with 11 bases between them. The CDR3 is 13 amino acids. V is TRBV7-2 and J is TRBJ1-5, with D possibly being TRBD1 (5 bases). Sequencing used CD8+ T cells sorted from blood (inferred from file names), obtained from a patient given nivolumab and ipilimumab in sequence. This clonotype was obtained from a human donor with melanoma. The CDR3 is CASSSGLEQPQHF. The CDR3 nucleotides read TGTGCCAGCAGCTCAGGGTTGGAGCAGCCCCAGCATTTT. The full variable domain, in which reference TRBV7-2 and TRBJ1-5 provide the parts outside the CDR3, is GAGVSQSPSNKVTEKGKDVELRCDPISGHTALYWYRQSLGQGLEFLIYFQGNSAPDKSGLPSDRFSAERTGGSVSTLTIQRTQQEDSAVYLCASSSGLEQPQHFGDGTRLSIL.